The sample holds many counts of the clone carrying this TCR beta chain. Localized lung adenocarcinoma, a non-small cell lung cancer, affected the donors. The data stem from a study of CD4 and CD8 cells across lung adenocarcinoma regions. TCRdb re-derived calls from the PCR reads in MiXCR, one entry per CDR3 protein. The data hold more than 25,000 distinct CDR3 sequences, with more than 40% observed a single time. This CDR3 comprises 13 residues. Trimming removed 7 bases at V and 5 bases at J, with 12 bases between. CDR1 is MNHNS and CDR2 is SASEGT in the germline V gene. This receptor was taken from a male donor with lung adenocarcinoma. The CD4 and CD8 labels of this study may be unreliable. Sequencing was done on a sample of CD8+ T cells from the center of a lung tumor. The genes are TRBV6-1 and TRBJ2-1; TRBD2 might be the D (7 bases). The CDR3 is CASTRGGDNEQFF. The CDR3 nucleotides read TGTGCCAGCACTAGGGGGGGGGACAATGAGCAGTTCTTC.